These 29 T cell receptor beta chains came from one sample sequenced in a study of PD-1 blockade in classical Hodgkin lymphoma. Clones were read by immunoSEQ multiplex PCR, and TCRdb kept only the in-frame ones, dropping some. The sample gives about 44,000 clones, around 64% of which show up once; about 3% is in the top ten. Time point denoted: cycle 4 day 1 (C4D1), after more than five weeks of nivolumab. Relapses following autologous stem cell transplantation were seen in all patients, with brentuximab vedotin exposure varying. The sequences come from peripheral blood mononuclear cells (PBMCs), collected before the fourth cycle of nivolumab. The receptors were sampled from a human donor with classical Hodgkin lymphoma.

The genes are TRBV7-2 and TRBJ2-1, with 14 bases that match TRBD2. Germline loops: CDR1 SGHTA, CDR2 FQGNSA. V lost 5 bases, J lost 3 bases, and 6 bases stayed unmatched. The CDR3 sequence is 17 residues long. The CDR3 loop reads CASSKGLAGVFYNEQFF. As DNA, the CDR3 is TGTGCCAGCAGCAAGGGACTAGCGGGAGTTTTCTACAATGAGCAGTTCTTC.

This clone was observed a handful of times. This chain links TRBV6-1 with TRBJ2-2; D call uncertain. Trimming pared 6 bases from V and 8 bases from J, leaving 7 bases between. CDR3 length: 11 residues. Per germline, CDR1 MNHNS and CDR2 SASEGT. The CDR3 region is CASRGSGELFF. CDR3 in DNA: TGTGCCAGCAGAGGTTCTGGGGAGCTGTTTTTT.

This sequence joins TRBV11-3 and TRBJ2-1; D not resolved. The CDR3 is made up of 14 amino acids. Germline V gene sequence: CDR1 SGHNT, CDR2 YENEEA. Trimming shortened V by 1 base and J by 9 bases, and 13 bases separated the two germline ends. This CDR3 is CASSLGGVPGEQFF. The CDR3 nucleotides read TGTGCCAGCAGCTTAGGAGGCGTACCCGGTGAGCAGTTCTTC.

A remark on this clone: Its ends do not fully match the called genes, so a read error is possible. This chain connects TRBV5-6 to TRBJ1-4; D call uncertain. The CDR3 totals 11 residues. The germline V gene encodes CDR1 SGHDT and CDR2 YYEEEE. CDR3 loop: CASSSKGRTVF. The DNA for the CDR3 is TGTGCCAGCAGCTCAAAGGGCAGGACCGTCTTT.

This sequence joins TRBV11-3 and TRBJ1-1, with D possibly matching TRBD1 (5 bases). From germline, CDR1 is SGHNT and CDR2 YENEEA. V lost 5 bases, J lost 0 bases, and 7 bases lay in between. The CDR3 runs to 13 residues. The DNA of the CDR3 is TGTGCCAGCAGCCTACAGGTGAACACTGAAGCTTTCTTT. This codes for CASSLQVNTEAFF.

This clone was recorded at least ten times. The genes are TRBV6-5 and TRBJ1-2, with D possibly TRBD1 on 5 matching bases. Trimming cost V 0 bases and J 6 bases, with 14 bases left between them. The germline gives CDR1 MNHEY, CDR2 SVGAGI. The length of the CDR3 is 15 residues. CDR3: CASSYSIGGGDGYTF. DNA of the CDR3: TGTGCCAGCAGTTACTCGATTGGGGGTGGAGATGGCTACACCTTC.

On this clone itself: Within the sample, other DNA sequences also encode this same CDR3. CDR3 nucleotide sequence: TGTGCCAGCAGCTTAGGACGTGGGCAGACCTACGAGCAGTACTTC. Its translation: CASSLGRGQTYEQYF. This rearrangement joins TRBV7-2 to TRBJ2-7; D is uncertain. V was trimmed by 1 base and J by 2 bases, leaving 12 bases between them. The germline V gene encodes CDR1 SGHTA and CDR2 FQGNSA. CDR3 length equals 15 residues. Complete variable domain (other parts from reference TRBV7-2 and TRBJ2-7): GAGVSQSPSNKVTEKGKDVELRCDPISGHTALYWYRQSLGQGLEFLIYFQGNSAPDKSGLPSDRFSAERTGGSVSTLTIQRTQQEDSAVYLCASSLGRGQTYEQYFGPGTRLTVT.

The chain combines TRBV6-5 with TRBJ2-1, with 10 bases aligning to TRBD2. Looked up from germline, CDR1 is MNHEY and CDR2 is SVGAGI. The trim removed 7 bases at V and 2 bases at J, leaving 5 bases unmatched. This CDR3 is 15 amino acids long. The CDR3 loop is CASNPSGGAYNEQFF. The CDR3 nucleotides read TGTGCCAGCAACCCAAGCGGGGGGGCCTACAATGAGCAGTTCTTC.

The chain uses TRBV7-6 and TRBJ2-5; D might be TRBD2 (5 bases). Trimming took 5 bases from V and 5 from J, leaving 21 bases between them. The CDR3 runs 16 residues. Germline V gives CDR1 SGHVS, CDR2 FNYEAQ. The CDR3 region is CASSLEGRGARETQYF. For the CDR3, the DNA is TGTGCCAGCAGCCTAGAGGGTCGGGGAGCGCGGGAGACCCAGTACTTC.

The rearrangement links TRBV7-9 to TRBJ2-1, with a possible D match to TRBD2 (6 bases). V shed 3 bases and J shed 5 bases, with 26 bases lying between them. The CDR3 has 19 residues. Germline CDR1 reads SEHNR; CDR2 reads FQNEAQ (reference sequence). Written as DNA, the CDR3 is TGTGCCAGCAGCTTTCTGCCGGGGGTGGTGATACATGGAAACAATGAGCAGTTCTTC. This codes for CASSFLPGVVIHGNNEQFF. The full variable domain, with the rest looked up from reference TRBV7-9 and TRBJ2-1, is DTGVSQNPRHKITKRGQNVTFRCDPISEHNRLYWYRQTLGQGPEFLTYFQNEAQLEKSRLLSDRFSAERPKGSFSTLEIQRTEQGDSAMYLCASSFLPGVVIHGNNEQFFGPGTRLTVL.

The rearrangement joins TRBV28 to TRBJ2-1; a possible D gene is TRBD1 (5 bases). CDR1 is MDHEN and CDR2 is SYDVKM in the germline V gene. The CDR3 totals 16 residues. V dropped 0 bases and J dropped 0 bases, with 9 bases sitting between them. The CDR3 DNA reads as TGTGCCAGCAGTTTATGGGGGCATAGCTCCTACAATGAGCAGTTCTTC. Translating it yields CASSLWGHSSYNEQFF.

The rearrangement links TRBV5-8 to TRBJ1-2, with D possibly being TRBD1 (5 bases). Germline V CDR1 and CDR2: SGHTS, YDEGEE. Trimming left V 4 bases short and J 4 bases short, with 23 bases between. The length of the CDR3 is 17 residues. The CDR3 reads CASSPLGTPQTSYGYTF. CDR3 coding DNA: TGTGCCAGCAGCCCCCTGGGGACTCCGCAAACCTCCTATGGCTACACCTTC.

J is TRBJ2-2 and V is TRBV29-1; 7 nucleotides match TRBD1. V was pared by 6 bases and J by 0 bases, with 10 bases of the junction left unmatched. The CDR3 runs to 16 residues. Germline CDR1 SQVTM, CDR2 ANQGSEA. CDR3 in DNA: TGCAGCGTGGGCCAGCCGGACAGGTCGAACACCGGGGAGCTGTTTTTT. Protein sequence: CSVGQPDRSNTGELFF.

This chain connects TRBV4-3 to TRBJ2-3; no clear D gene. Trimming took off 2 bases at V and 8 bases at J, with 14 bases between the two ends. Germline V gives CDR1 LGHNA, CDR2 YSLEER. There are 14 residues in the CDR3. The CDR3 region is CASSQTAAVGTQYF. The DNA of the CDR3 is TGCGCCAGCAGCCAAACGGCGGCAGTGGGTACGCAGTATTTT.

DNA for the CDR3: TGTGCCAGCACCGGACTTAACTATGGCTACACCTTC. Translated, it gives CASTGLNYGYTF. The chain has TRBV6-5 and TRBJ1-2; D gene unclear. This CDR3 has 12 amino acids. Germline V gene data show CDR1 as MNHEY and CDR2 as SVGAGI. Between the trimmed V and J ends, which lost 7 bases and 1 base, there was a span of 7 bases.

This clone has only one observation. This rearrangement joins TRBV6-5 to TRBJ2-2; a possible D gene is TRBD2 (5 bases). The CDR3 totals 14 residues. The V gene lost 6 bases and the J gene lost 1 base, with 9 bases spanning the gap. The germline gives CDR1 MNHEY, CDR2 SVGAGI. The CDR3 reads CASRGSGNTGELFF. Written as DNA, the CDR3 is TGTGCCAGCAGGGGGAGCGGGAACACCGGGGAGCTGTTTTTT.

Regarding this clone: Other DNA variants within this sample encode the same CDR3. This chain uses TRBV7-2 with TRBJ2-3; D call uncertain. CDR1 is SGHTA, CDR2 FQGNSA, per germline. The CDR3 runs to 13 residues. Trimming took off 1 base at V and 6 bases at J, with 8 bases between the two ends. The CDR3 region has the DNA TGTGCCAGCAGCTTAGGGTGGACGGATACGCAGTATTTT. It yields the protein CASSLGWTDTQYF.

V usage is TRBV28 and J usage is TRBJ2-1; 9 positions match TRBD1. Germline CDR1 and CDR2: MDHEN and SYDVKM. CDR3 length: 16 amino acids. Losses at the gene ends were 2 bases for V and 9 bases for J; bases not matched to a gene: 11. CDR3 DNA sequence: TGTGCCAGCAGTTTACTCCCTGGGACAGGGCTGACTGAGCAGTTCTTC. Protein sequence: CASSLLPGTGLTEQFF.

The chain couples TRBV6-6 to TRBJ2-2, with D perhaps matching TRBD2 (5 bases). Germline V gives CDR1 MNHNY, CDR2 SVGAGI (reference sequence). V was trimmed by 0 bases and J by 2 bases, leaving 10 bases between them. CDR3 size: 16 residues. The CDR3 protein is CASSYSGGPNTGELFF. The DNA of the CDR3 is TGTGCCAGCAGTTACTCTGGCGGGCCCAACACCGGGGAGCTGTTTTTT.

V gene TRBV5-1 combines with J gene TRBJ2-2; TRBD1 agrees at 10 bases. Trimming at V came to 7 bases and at J to 3 bases, leaving 6 bases not matched to a gene. From germline, CDR1 is SGHRS and CDR2 YFSETQ. This CDR3 comprises 15 residues. The CDR3, as DNA: TGCGCCAGCGACAGGGGGCGGTCGGACACCGGGGAGCTGTTTTTT. Translation gives CASDRGRSDTGELFF.

This clone was counted a single time. The chain uses TRBV30 and TRBJ2-1, with a weak D call TRBD2 (5 bases). Germline loops: CDR1 GTSNPN, CDR2 SVGIG (reference sequence). The CDR3 runs 15 residues. Between the trimmed V and J ends, which lost 4 bases and 0 bases, there was a span of 13 bases. The CDR3 loop is CAWMTSGSSYNEQFF. CDR3 sequence (DNA): TGTGCCTGGATGACCAGCGGCAGCTCCTACAATGAGCAGTTCTTC.

This sequence joins TRBV4-3 and TRBJ2-1; D uncertain. The CDR3 has 12 residues. V lost 1 base, J lost 11 bases, and 9 bases lay in between. The germline gives CDR1 LGHNA, CDR2 YSLEER. The CDR3 DNA follows: TGCGCCAGCAGCCAAGTGGACGGAAAGCAGTTCTTC. Translation gives CASSQVDGKQFF.

The rearrangement uses TRBV28 and TRBJ1-5, with D perhaps TRBD1 (5 bases). Germline V gene lookup returns CDR1 MDHEN and CDR2 SYDVKM. With 7 bases removed from V and 1 base from J, the gap between germline ends came to 11 bases. The CDR3 runs to 14 residues. Here the CDR3 DNA reads TGTGCCAGCAACGGGGGAATAAGCAATCAGCCCCAGCATTTT. This gives the protein CASNGGISNQPQHF.

The chain uses TRBV29-1 and TRBJ2-1; the D gene is possibly TRBD2 (6 bases). The V and J ends lost 7 bases and 5 bases respectively, with 15 bases between them. Germline V gene sequence: CDR1 SQVTM, CDR2 ANQGSEA. This CDR3 has 13 residues. The CDR3 region has the DNA TGCAGCGGTCGGAGGGGCTCGAACAATGAGCAGTTCTTC. Protein product: CSGRRGSNNEQFF.

The chain recombines TRBV2 with TRBJ1-5; no reliable D call. This CDR3 has 14 residues. From germline, CDR1 is SNHLY and CDR2 FYNNEI. V was cut by 1 base and J by 1 base, with 5 bases left in between. The CDR3 here is CASSEDTSNQPQHF. The CDR3 DNA reads as TGTGCCAGCAGTGAAGACACCAGCAATCAGCCCCAGCATTTT.

This sequence joins TRBV27 and TRBJ1-1; D may be TRBD1 (5 bases). The CDR3 covers 13 residues. The V gene lost 3 bases and the J gene lost 11 bases, with 16 bases spanning the gap. Germline CDR1 MNHEY, CDR2 SMNVEV (reference sequence). The CDR3 spells CASSLRPGRYAFF. The CDR3 coding sequence is TGTGCCAGCAGTTTGAGGCCAGGGCGGTATGCTTTCTTT.

The rearrangement links TRBV9 to TRBJ2-1; a possible D gene is TRBD2 (5 bases). The CDR3 has 14 residues. The V end lost 5 bases, the J end lost 4 bases, and 13 bases lay between the germline ends. Germline assignment: CDR1 SGDLS and CDR2 YYNGEE. CDR3 in amino acids: CASSDGVGYNEQFF. The CDR3 region has the DNA TGTGCCAGCAGTGACGGGGTGGGTTACAATGAGCAGTTCTTC. The full variable domain, in which reference TRBV9 and TRBJ2-1 provide the parts outside the CDR3, is DSGVTQTPKHLITATGQRVTLRCSPRSGDLSVYWYQQSLDQGLQFLIQYYNGEERAKGNILERFSAQQFPDLHSELNLSSLELGDSALYFCASSDGVGYNEQFFGPGTRLTVL.

The chain uses TRBV5-1 and TRBJ2-4; D unresolved. The ends were cut back, 0 bases at V and 0 bases at J, with 7 bases in the middle. In germline, CDR1 is SGHRS, CDR2 YFSETQ. The CDR3 is 15 amino acids. The CDR3 DNA reads as TGCGCCAGCAGCTTGGAACCCTTAGCCAAAAACATTCAGTACTTC. As protein: CASSLEPLAKNIQYF.

The J gene is TRBJ1-2, the V gene TRBV6-5; maybe TRBD1 (6 bases). Germline CDR1 MNHEY, CDR2 SVGAGI. Trimming left V 6 bases short and J 1 base short, with 15 bases between. The CDR3 is 15 residues long. CDR3 residues: CASRAGAGVNYGYTF. In DNA, the CDR3 is TGTGCCAGCAGGGCGGGGGCAGGGGTTAACTATGGCTACACCTTC.